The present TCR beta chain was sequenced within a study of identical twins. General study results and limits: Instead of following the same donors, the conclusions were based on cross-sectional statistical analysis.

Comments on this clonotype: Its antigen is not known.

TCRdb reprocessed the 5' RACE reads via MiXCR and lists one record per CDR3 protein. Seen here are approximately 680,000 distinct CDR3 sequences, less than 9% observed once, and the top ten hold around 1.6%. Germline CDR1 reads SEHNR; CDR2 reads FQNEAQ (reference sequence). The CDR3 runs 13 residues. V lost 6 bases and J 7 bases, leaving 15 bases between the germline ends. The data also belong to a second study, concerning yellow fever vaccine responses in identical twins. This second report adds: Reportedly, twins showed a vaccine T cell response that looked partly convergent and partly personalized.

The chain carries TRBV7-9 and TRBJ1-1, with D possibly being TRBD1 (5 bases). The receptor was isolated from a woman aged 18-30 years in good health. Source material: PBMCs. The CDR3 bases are TGTGCCAGCAGAACCCAGGCACAGGTTGAAGCTTTCTTT. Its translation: CASRTQAQVEAFF.